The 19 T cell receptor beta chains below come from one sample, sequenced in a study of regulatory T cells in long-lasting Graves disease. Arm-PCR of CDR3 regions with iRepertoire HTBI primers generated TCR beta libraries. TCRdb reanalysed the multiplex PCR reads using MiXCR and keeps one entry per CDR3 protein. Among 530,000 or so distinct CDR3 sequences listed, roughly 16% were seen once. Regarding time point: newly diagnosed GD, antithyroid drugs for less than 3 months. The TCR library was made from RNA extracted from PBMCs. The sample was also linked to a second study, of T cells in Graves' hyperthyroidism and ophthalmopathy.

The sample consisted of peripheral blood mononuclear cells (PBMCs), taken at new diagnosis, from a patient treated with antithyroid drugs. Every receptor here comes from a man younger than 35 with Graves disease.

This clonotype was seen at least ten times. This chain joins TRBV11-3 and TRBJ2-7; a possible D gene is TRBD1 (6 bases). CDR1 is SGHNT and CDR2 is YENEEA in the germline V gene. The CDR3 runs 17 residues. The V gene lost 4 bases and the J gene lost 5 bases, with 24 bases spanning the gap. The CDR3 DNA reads TGTGCCAGCAGCTCGCATTGGATCCCTGACAAGGGGGACGAGCAGTACTTC. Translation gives CASSSHWIPDKGDEQYF.

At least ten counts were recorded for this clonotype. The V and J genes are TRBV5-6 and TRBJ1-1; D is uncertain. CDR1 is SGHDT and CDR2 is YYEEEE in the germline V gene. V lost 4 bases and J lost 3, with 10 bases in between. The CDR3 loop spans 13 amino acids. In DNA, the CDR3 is TGTGCCAGCAGCCCGTCCAGCTACACTGAAGCTTTCTTT. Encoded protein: CASSPSSYTEAFF.

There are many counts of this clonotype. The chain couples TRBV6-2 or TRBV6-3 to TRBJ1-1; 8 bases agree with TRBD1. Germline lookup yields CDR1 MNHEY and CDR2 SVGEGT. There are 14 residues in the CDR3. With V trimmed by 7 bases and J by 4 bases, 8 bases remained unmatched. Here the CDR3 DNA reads TGTGCCAGCAATGGACAGGGAGGGGGCACTGAAGCTTTCTTT. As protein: CASNGQGGGTEAFF.

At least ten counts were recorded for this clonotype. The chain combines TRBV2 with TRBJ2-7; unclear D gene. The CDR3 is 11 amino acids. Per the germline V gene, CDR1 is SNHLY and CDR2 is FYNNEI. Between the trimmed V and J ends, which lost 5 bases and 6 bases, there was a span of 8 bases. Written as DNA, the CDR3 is TGTGCCAGCAGTATTATCGGCGAGCAGTACTTC. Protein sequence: CASSIIGEQYF.

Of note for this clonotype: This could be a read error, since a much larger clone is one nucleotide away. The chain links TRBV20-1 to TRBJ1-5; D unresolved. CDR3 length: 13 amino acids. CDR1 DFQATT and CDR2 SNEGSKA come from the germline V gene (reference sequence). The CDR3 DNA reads TGCAATGCTAGAGAACACAGTAATCAGCCCCAGCATTTT. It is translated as CNAREHSNQPQHF.

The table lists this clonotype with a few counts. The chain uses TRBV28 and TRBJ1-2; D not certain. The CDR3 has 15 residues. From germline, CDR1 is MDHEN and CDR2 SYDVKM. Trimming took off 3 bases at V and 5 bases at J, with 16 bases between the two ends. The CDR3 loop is CASSFVEGRLYGYTF. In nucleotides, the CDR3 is TGTGCCAGCAGTTTCGTGGAGGGTCGGCTTTATGGCTACACCTTC.

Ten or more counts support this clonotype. The CDR3, as DNA: TGCGCCAGCAGCCGGGACGCCCGAGGGGGCTCCTACGAGCAGTACTTC. Amino acids: CASSRDARGGSYEQYF. J is TRBJ2-7 and V is TRBV5-1; possible D gene TRBD1, 6 bases. Trimming pared 4 bases from V and 0 bases from J, leaving 17 bases between. Germline V CDR1 and CDR2: SGHRS, YFSETQ. This CDR3 is built from 16 residues.

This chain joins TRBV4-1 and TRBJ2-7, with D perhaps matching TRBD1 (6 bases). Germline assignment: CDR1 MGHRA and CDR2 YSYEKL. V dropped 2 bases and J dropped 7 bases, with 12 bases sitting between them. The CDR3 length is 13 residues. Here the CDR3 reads CASSQTGLGEQYF. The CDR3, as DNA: TGCGCCAGCAGCCAAACAGGGTTGGGGGAGCAGTACTTC.

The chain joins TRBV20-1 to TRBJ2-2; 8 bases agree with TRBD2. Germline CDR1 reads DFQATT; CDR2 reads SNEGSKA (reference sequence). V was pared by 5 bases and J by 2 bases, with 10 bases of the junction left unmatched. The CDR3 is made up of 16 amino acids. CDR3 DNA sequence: TGCAGTGCTGGACCCCTCAGCGGGGGAAACACCGGGGAGCTGTTTTTT. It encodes CSAGPLSGGNTGELFF.

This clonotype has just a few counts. In nucleotides, the CDR3 is TGTGCCAGCAGCGCCTTAGCCGGGACTAGCGGGAGCTATGAGCAGTTCTTC. It specifies CASSALAGTSGSYEQFF. V usage is TRBV9 and J usage is TRBJ2-1, with TRBD2 matching 14 bases. The CDR3 extends over 17 amino acids. The trim removed 3 bases at V and 8 bases at J, leaving 10 bases unmatched. CDR1 and CDR2 (germline): SGDLS, YYNGEE.

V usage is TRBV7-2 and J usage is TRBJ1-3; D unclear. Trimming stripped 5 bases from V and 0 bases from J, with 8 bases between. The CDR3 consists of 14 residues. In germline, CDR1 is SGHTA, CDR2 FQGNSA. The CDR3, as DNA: TGTGCCAGCAGCCTTTGGTTCTCTGGAAACACCATATATTTT. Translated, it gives CASSLWFSGNTIYF.

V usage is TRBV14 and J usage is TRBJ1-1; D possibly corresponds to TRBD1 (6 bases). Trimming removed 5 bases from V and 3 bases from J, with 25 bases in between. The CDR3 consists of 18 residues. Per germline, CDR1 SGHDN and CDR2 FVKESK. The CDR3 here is CASSGYRDTLGGHTEAFF. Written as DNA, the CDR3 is TGTGCCAGCAGCGGATACCGGGACACCTTAGGGGGACACACTGAAGCTTTCTTT.

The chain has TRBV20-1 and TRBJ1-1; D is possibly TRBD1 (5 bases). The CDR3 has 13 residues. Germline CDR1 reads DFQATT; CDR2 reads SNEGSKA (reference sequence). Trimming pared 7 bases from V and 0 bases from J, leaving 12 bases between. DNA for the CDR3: TGCAGTGGGTCGAACAGGATGAACACTGAAGCTTTCTTT. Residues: CSGSNRMNTEAFF.

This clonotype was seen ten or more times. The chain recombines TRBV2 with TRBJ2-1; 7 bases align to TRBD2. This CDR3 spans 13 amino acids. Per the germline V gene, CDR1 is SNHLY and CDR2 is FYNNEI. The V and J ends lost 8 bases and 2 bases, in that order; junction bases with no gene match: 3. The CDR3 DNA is TGTGCCAGCGGGAGGGTAACCTACAATGAGCAGTTCTTC. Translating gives CASGRVTYNEQFF. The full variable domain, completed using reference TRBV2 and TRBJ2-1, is EPEVTQTPSHQVTQMGQEVILRCVPISNHLYFYWYRQILGQKVEFLVSFYNNEISEKSEIFDDQFSVERPDGSNFTLKIRSTKLEDSAMYFCASGRVTYNEQFFGPGTRLTVL.

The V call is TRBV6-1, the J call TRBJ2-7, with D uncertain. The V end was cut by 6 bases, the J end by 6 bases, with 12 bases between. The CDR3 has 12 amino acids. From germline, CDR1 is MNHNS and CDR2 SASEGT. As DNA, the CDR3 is TGTGCCAGCAGGCTGACGCGTGGCGAGCAGTACTTC. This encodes CASRLTRGEQYF.

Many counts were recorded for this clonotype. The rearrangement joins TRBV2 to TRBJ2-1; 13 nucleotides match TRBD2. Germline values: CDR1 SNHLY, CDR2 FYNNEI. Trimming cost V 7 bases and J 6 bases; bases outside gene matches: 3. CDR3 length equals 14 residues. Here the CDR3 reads CASTGLAGANEQFF. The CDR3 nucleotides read TGTGCCAGCACCGGACTAGCGGGAGCCAATGAGCAGTTCTTC.

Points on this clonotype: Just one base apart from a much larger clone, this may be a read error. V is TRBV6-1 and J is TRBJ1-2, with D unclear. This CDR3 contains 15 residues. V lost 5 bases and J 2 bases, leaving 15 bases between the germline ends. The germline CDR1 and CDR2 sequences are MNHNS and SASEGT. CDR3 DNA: TGTGCCAGCAGTCTCGACCGTTCCGCGAACTATGGCTACACCTTC. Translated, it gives CASSLDRSANYGYTF.

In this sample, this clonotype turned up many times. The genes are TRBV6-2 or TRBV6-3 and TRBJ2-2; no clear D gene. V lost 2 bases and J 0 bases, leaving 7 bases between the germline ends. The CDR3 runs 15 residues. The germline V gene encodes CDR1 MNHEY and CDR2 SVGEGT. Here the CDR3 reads CASSYQTANTGELFF. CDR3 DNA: TGTGCCAGCAGTTACCAAACAGCGAACACCGGGGAGCTGTTTTTT.

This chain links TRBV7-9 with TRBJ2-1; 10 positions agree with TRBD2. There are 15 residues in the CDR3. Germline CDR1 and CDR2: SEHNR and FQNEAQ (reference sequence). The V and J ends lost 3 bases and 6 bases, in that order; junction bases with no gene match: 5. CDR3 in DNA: TGTGCCAGCAGCTTTAGCGGGAGGTTAACCAATGAGCAGTTCTTC. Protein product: CASSFSGRLTNEQFF. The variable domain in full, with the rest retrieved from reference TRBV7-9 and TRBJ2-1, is DTGVSQNPRHKITKRGQNVTFRCDPISEHNRLYWYRQTLGQGPEFLTYFQNEAQLEKSRLLSDRFSAERPKGSFSTLEIQRTEQGDSAMYLCASSFSGRLTNEQFFGPGTRLTVL.